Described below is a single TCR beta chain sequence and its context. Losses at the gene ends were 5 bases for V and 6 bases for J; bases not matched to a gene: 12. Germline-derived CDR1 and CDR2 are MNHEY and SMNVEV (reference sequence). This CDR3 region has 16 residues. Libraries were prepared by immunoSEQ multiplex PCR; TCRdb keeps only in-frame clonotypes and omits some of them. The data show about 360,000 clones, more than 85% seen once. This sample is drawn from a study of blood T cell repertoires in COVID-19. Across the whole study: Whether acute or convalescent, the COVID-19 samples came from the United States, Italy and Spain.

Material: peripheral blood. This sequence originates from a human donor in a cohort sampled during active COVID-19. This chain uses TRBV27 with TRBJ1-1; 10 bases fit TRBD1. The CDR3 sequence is CASSPDRGRGESEAFF. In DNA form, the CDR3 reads TGTGCCAGCAGTCCTGACAGGGGGCGGGGGGAGTCTGAAGCTTTCTTT.